Following are 2 T cell receptor beta chains from one sample sequenced in a study of cytomegalovirus exposure and HLA in healthy donors. PCR primers comprised 60 Vbeta and 13 Jbeta primers. Sequenced by immunoSEQ multiplex PCR; TCRdb stores in-frame clones only, minus some. The profile shows about 130,000 clones, around 80% of them singletons. The sequenced sample consisted of PBMCs. These receptors all come from a boy aged 2 to 10 in good health and CMV-seronegative.

This clone has just one count. The genes are TRBV10-3 and TRBJ2-5, with D possibly matching TRBD2 (6 bases). The CDR3 is 12 residues long. From germline, CDR1 is ENHRY and CDR2 SYGVKD. The V gene lost 4 bases and the J gene lost 5 bases, with 8 bases spanning the gap. The CDR3 sequence is CAISGREETQYF. The CDR3 DNA reads TGTGCCATCAGTGGCCGGGAGGAGACCCAGTACTTC.

This chain joins TRBV7-8 and TRBJ2-3; D is unresolved. This CDR3 region has 12 residues. Germline values: CDR1 SGHVS, CDR2 FQNEAQ. V lost 4 bases to trimming and J lost 3 bases, with 5 bases between them. The CDR3 sequence is CASSWRTDTQYF. The CDR3 region has the DNA TGTGCCAGCAGCTGGCGGACAGATACGCAGTATTTT.